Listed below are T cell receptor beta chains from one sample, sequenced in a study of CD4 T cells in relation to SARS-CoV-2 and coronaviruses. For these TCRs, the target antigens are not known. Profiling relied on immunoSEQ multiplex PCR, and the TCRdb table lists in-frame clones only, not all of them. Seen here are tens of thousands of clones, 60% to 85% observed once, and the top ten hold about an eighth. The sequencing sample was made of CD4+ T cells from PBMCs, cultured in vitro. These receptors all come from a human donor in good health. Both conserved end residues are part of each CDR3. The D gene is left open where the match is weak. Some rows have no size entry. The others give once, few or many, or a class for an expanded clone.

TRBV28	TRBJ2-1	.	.	CASSPNGPVHNEQFF	TGTGCCAGCAGTCCTAATGGGCCGGTACACAATGAGCAGTTCTTC
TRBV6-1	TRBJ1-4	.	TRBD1	CASSGVRTGINEKLFF	TGTGCCAGCAGTGGCGTACGGACAGGGATTAATGAAAAACTGTTTTTT
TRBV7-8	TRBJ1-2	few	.	CASSSGTNYGYTF	TGTGCCAGCAGCAGCGGGACTAACTATGGCTACACCTTC
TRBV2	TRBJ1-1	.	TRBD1	CASNAQTGDTEAFF	TGTGCCAGCAACGCTCAGACAGGGGACACTGAAGCTTTCTTT
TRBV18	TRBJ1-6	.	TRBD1	CASSGDSPNSPLHF	TGTGCCAGCTCCGGGGACAGTCCTAATTCACCCCTCCACTTT
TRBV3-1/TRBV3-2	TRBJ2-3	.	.	CASSQEASTDTQYF	TGTGCCAGCAGCCAAGAGGCGAGCACAGATACGCAGTATTTT
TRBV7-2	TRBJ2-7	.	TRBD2	CASRRKVQRGSHEQYF	TGTGCCAGCAGACGAAAGGTCCAGCGGGGGTCTCACGAGCAGTACTTC
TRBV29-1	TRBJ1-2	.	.	CSVEGADYGYTF	TGCAGCGTTGAAGGGGCAGACTATGGCTACACCTTC
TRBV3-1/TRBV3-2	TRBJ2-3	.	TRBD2	CASSRTSEGTDTQYF	TGTGCCAGCAGCCGGACTAGCGAGGGCACAGATACGCAGTATTTT
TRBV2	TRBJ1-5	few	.	CASRIQGNQPQHF	TGTGCCAGCAGGATCCAGGGAAATCAGCCCCAGCATTTT
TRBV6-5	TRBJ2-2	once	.	CASSRGTWELFF	TGTGCCAGCAGCCGGGGTACCTGGGAGCTGTTTTTT
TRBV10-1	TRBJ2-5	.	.	CASSESGPETQYF	TGCGCCAGCAGTGAGTCGGGGCCAGAGACCCAGTACTTC